A selection of T cell receptor beta chains follows, all from one sample in a study of T cell responses to AZD1222 COVID-19 vaccine. Method: immunoSEQ multiplex PCR; TCRdb's copy keeps in-frame clones and lacks some. The table includes 110,000 to 150,000 clones, 85% to 95% detected once. The starting material was peripheral blood, obtained after recovery from COVID-19. Source of these receptors: an adult who had recovered from COVID-19. Each CDR3 is given with its conserved first and last residue. The D gene is left open where the match is weak. The size field is filled for only some rows; it gives once, few, many or a size class.

d_call: TRBD1; v_call: TRBV7-2; clone_size: NA; j_call: TRBJ1-5; cdr3_aa: CASSRGTGDQPQHF; cdr3_nt: TGTGCCAGCAGCCGTGGGACAGGAGATCAGCCCCAGCATTTT
d_call: NA; v_call: TRBV19; clone_size: NA; j_call: TRBJ1-1; cdr3_aa: CASSIENSASTEAFF; cdr3_nt: TGTGCCAGTAGTATAGAAAACAGCGCGTCCACTGAAGCTTTCTTT
d_call: NA; v_call: TRBV3-1/TRBV3-2; clone_size: NA; j_call: TRBJ2-1; cdr3_aa: CASSQVGEQFF; cdr3_nt: TGTGCCAGCAGCCAAGTGGGTGAGCAGTTCTTC
d_call: NA; v_call: TRBV18; clone_size: NA; j_call: TRBJ2-1; cdr3_aa: CASSPGLNNEQFF; cdr3_nt: TGTGCCAGCTCACCGGGACTTAACAATGAGCAGTTCTTC
d_call: TRBD2; v_call: TRBV19; clone_size: NA; j_call: TRBJ2-7; cdr3_aa: CASAPVAGKYEQYF; cdr3_nt: TGTGCCAGTGCGCCGGTAGCGGGGAAATACGAGCAGTACTTC
d_call: TRBD1; v_call: TRBV6-4; clone_size: NA; j_call: TRBJ2-7; cdr3_aa: CASSEDGTGSYEQYF; cdr3_nt: TGTGCCAGCAGTGAAGATGGGACAGGGAGCTACGAGCAGTACTTC
d_call: TRBD2; v_call: TRBV7-9; clone_size: NA; j_call: TRBJ2-5; cdr3_aa: CASSSRLAGGSETQYF; cdr3_nt: TGTGCCAGCAGCTCCAGACTAGCGGGAGGGTCTGAGACCCAGTACTTC
d_call: TRBD2; v_call: TRBV4-1; clone_size: NA; j_call: TRBJ2-7; cdr3_aa: CASSQDWGGSKGQYF; cdr3_nt: TGCGCCAGCAGCCAAGATTGGGGGGGATCGAAAGGGCAGTACTTC
d_call: TRBD2; v_call: TRBV5-4; clone_size: NA; j_call: TRBJ2-5; cdr3_aa: CASSMGLAEETQYF; cdr3_nt: TGTGCCAGCAGCATGGGACTAGCGGAAGAGACCCAGTACTTC
d_call: NA; v_call: TRBV6-5; clone_size: NA; j_call: TRBJ1-5; cdr3_aa: CAGQDRGRNQPQHF; cdr3_nt: TGTGCCGGCCAGGACAGAGGCCGCAATCAGCCCCAGCATTTT
d_call: NA; v_call: TRBV21-1; clone_size: NA; j_call: TRBJ2-1; cdr3_aa: CASSKPEASGRAPTETSYNEQFF; cdr3_nt: TGTGCCAGCAGCAAGCCAGAGGCTAGCGGGAGGGCCCCGACCGAAACCTCCTACAATGAGCAGTTCTTC
d_call: TRBD2; v_call: TRBV2; clone_size: NA; j_call: TRBJ2-1; cdr3_aa: CASMPTSGYNEQFF; cdr3_nt: TGTGCCAGCATGCCGACTAGCGGTTACAATGAGCAGTTCTTC
d_call: NA; v_call: TRBV5-1; clone_size: NA; j_call: TRBJ1-4; cdr3_aa: CASSQEGGLREKLFF; cdr3_nt: TGCGCCAGCAGCCAGGAGGGGGGTTTACGGGAAAAACTGTTTTTT
d_call: NA; v_call: TRBV20-1; clone_size: NA; j_call: TRBJ2-1; cdr3_aa: CSAPTSRFF; cdr3_nt: TGCAGTGCTCCTACTTCTCGGTTCTTC
d_call: NA; v_call: TRBV9; clone_size: NA; j_call: TRBJ1-1; cdr3_aa: CASSARQVNTEAFF; cdr3_nt: TGTGCCAGCAGCGCCCGTCAGGTGAACACTGAAGCTTTCTTT
d_call: TRBD2; v_call: TRBV3-1/TRBV3-2; clone_size: NA; j_call: TRBJ2-1; cdr3_aa: CASSLAGAYNEQFF; cdr3_nt: TGTGCCAGCAGCCTAGCGGGAGCTTACAATGAGCAGTTCTTC
d_call: TRBD1; v_call: TRBV5-1; clone_size: NA; j_call: TRBJ2-7; cdr3_aa: CASSRGTGLSYEQYF; cdr3_nt: TGCGCCAGCAGCAGGGGGACAGGCCTCTCCTACGAGCAGTACTTC
d_call: TRBD2; v_call: TRBV9; clone_size: once; j_call: TRBJ2-3; cdr3_aa: CASSVGTSGSAGTDTQYF; cdr3_nt: TGTGCCAGCAGCGTAGGGACTAGCGGGAGCGCCGGGACAGATACGCAGTATTTT
d_call: TRBD1; v_call: TRBV28; clone_size: NA; j_call: TRBJ2-7; cdr3_aa: CATRDRDSYEQYF; cdr3_nt: TGTGCCACCCGGGACAGGGACTCCTACGAGCAGTACTTC
d_call: NA; v_call: TRBV6-1; clone_size: once; j_call: TRBJ2-3; cdr3_aa: CASSEIRESTDTQYF; cdr3_nt: TGTGCCAGCAGTGAGATTCGGGAAAGCACAGATACGCAGTATTTT
d_call: NA; v_call: TRBV5-1; clone_size: NA; j_call: TRBJ2-7; cdr3_aa: CASSLDWGALYEQYF; cdr3_nt: TGCGCCAGCAGCTTGGATTGGGGGGCCCTCTACGAGCAGTACTTC
d_call: NA; v_call: TRBV2; clone_size: NA; j_call: TRBJ1-1; cdr3_aa: CASRGEMGGNTEAFF; cdr3_nt: TGTGCCAGCAGGGGCGAAATGGGGGGGAACACTGAAGCTTTCTTT
d_call: NA; v_call: TRBV3-1/TRBV3-2; clone_size: NA; j_call: TRBJ1-6; cdr3_aa: CASSRGSSNSPLHF; cdr3_nt: TGTGCCAGCAGCCGTGGTTCCTCAAATTCACCCCTCCACTTT
d_call: NA; v_call: TRBV6-5; clone_size: NA; j_call: TRBJ1-5; cdr3_aa: CASSSQGWRNQPQHF; cdr3_nt: TGTGCCAGCAGTTCGCAGGGATGGCGCAATCAGCCCCAGCATTTT
d_call: NA; v_call: TRBV7-9; clone_size: NA; j_call: TRBJ1-4; cdr3_aa: CASSLVVWGIEEKLFF; cdr3_nt: TGTGCCAGCAGCTTAGTAGTTTGGGGGATAGAAGAAAAACTGTTTTTT
d_call: TRBD2; v_call: TRBV7-3; clone_size: NA; j_call: TRBJ2-1; cdr3_aa: CASSLSGLAWNEQFF; cdr3_nt: TGTGCCAGCAGCTTAAGCGGACTAGCGTGGAATGAGCAGTTCTTC
d_call: NA; v_call: TRBV6-5; clone_size: NA; j_call: TRBJ2-1; cdr3_aa: CASRQRDNEQFF; cdr3_nt: TGTGCCAGCAGACAGCGAGACAATGAGCAGTTCTTC
d_call: NA; v_call: TRBV2; clone_size: NA; j_call: TRBJ1-2; cdr3_aa: CASSGNSPYGYTF; cdr3_nt: TGTGCCAGCAGTGGGAACAGCCCCTATGGCTACACCTTC
d_call: TRBD2; v_call: TRBV11-2; clone_size: NA; j_call: TRBJ2-1; cdr3_aa: CASSPPGLALNEQFF; cdr3_nt: TGTGCCAGCAGCCCACCGGGACTAGCGCTCAATGAGCAGTTCTTC
d_call: NA; v_call: TRBV5-1; clone_size: NA; j_call: TRBJ2-1; cdr3_aa: CASSLLSLLDEQFF; cdr3_nt: TGCGCCAGCAGCTTGTTATCCCTTTTGGACGAGCAGTTCTTC
d_call: TRBD2; v_call: TRBV2; clone_size: NA; j_call: TRBJ2-2; cdr3_aa: CASSGLAGGPAGELFF; cdr3_nt: TGTGCCAGCAGTGGCCTAGCGGGAGGGCCGGCCGGGGAGCTGTTTTTT
d_call: NA; v_call: TRBV6-5; clone_size: once; j_call: TRBJ2-5; cdr3_aa: CASSLLPRETQYF; cdr3_nt: TGTGCCAGCAGTCTCCTCCCGCGGGAGACCCAGTACTTC
d_call: TRBD2; v_call: TRBV28; clone_size: NA; j_call: TRBJ2-7; cdr3_aa: CASSLSGTSGTRHF; cdr3_nt: TGTGCCAGCAGTCTTTCCGGGACTAGCGGTACAAGGCACTTC
d_call: NA; v_call: TRBV5-6; clone_size: NA; j_call: TRBJ1-1; cdr3_aa: CASSLAGFGDLNTEAFF; cdr3_nt: TGTGCCAGCAGCTTGGCGGGTTTCGGGGACCTCAACACTGAAGCTTTCTTT
d_call: TRBD1; v_call: TRBV7-9; clone_size: once; j_call: TRBJ2-2; cdr3_aa: CASSLEGQDPDTGELFF; cdr3_nt: TGTGCCAGCAGCTTAGAGGGACAGGATCCCGACACCGGGGAGCTGTTTTTT
d_call: NA; v_call: TRBV19; clone_size: NA; j_call: TRBJ1-2; cdr3_aa: CASSMEAGVYGYTF; cdr3_nt: TGTGCCAGTAGTATGGAGGCAGGGGTCTATGGCTACACCTTC
d_call: NA; v_call: TRBV4-1; clone_size: NA; j_call: TRBJ2-1; cdr3_aa: CASSRKDYKNNEQFF; cdr3_nt: TGCGCCAGCAGCCGAAAGGACTACAAAAACAATGAGCAGTTCTTC
d_call: NA; v_call: TRBV10-3; clone_size: NA; j_call: TRBJ1-5; cdr3_aa: CAISESDSNQPQHF; cdr3_nt: TGTGCCATCAGTGAGTCGGATAGCAATCAGCCCCAGCATTTT
d_call: NA; v_call: TRBV5-4; clone_size: NA; j_call: TRBJ2-5; cdr3_aa: CASSGGPTQETQYF; cdr3_nt: TGTGCCAGCAGCGGGGGACCTACCCAAGAGACCCAGTACTTC
d_call: NA; v_call: TRBV28; clone_size: NA; j_call: TRBJ1-2; cdr3_aa: CASSLGQGAPGYGYTF; cdr3_nt: TGTGCCAGCAGTTTGGGGCAAGGGGCGCCGGGGTATGGCTACACCTTC
d_call: NA; v_call: TRBV7-2; clone_size: NA; j_call: TRBJ1-5; cdr3_aa: CASSFSGGNQPQHF; cdr3_nt: TGTGCCAGCAGCTTTAGTGGGGGCAATCAGCCCCAGCATTTT
d_call: TRBD1; v_call: TRBV28; clone_size: NA; j_call: TRBJ1-5; cdr3_aa: CASLGQMSQPQHF; cdr3_nt: TGTGCCAGCCTGGGACAGATGAGTCAGCCCCAGCATTTT
d_call: NA; v_call: TRBV18; clone_size: NA; j_call: TRBJ2-7; cdr3_aa: CASSPQVSYEQYF; cdr3_nt: TGTGCCAGCTCACCACAGGTGTCCTACGAGCAGTACTTC
d_call: NA; v_call: TRBV24-1; clone_size: NA; j_call: TRBJ1-2; cdr3_aa: CATSDHGGTEGYTF; cdr3_nt: TGTGCCACCAGTGACCACGGAGGGACGGAAGGCTACACCTTC
d_call: TRBD1; v_call: TRBV2; clone_size: NA; j_call: TRBJ1-1; cdr3_aa: CASRVPRDSEIEAFF; cdr3_nt: TGTGCCAGCCGGGTCCCTCGGGACAGTGAAATAGAAGCTTTCTTT
d_call: TRBD1; v_call: TRBV9; clone_size: NA; j_call: TRBJ1-3; cdr3_aa: CASSVNPTGAAGNTIYF; cdr3_nt: TGTGCCAGCAGCGTAAACCCAACAGGGGCGGCAGGAAACACCATATATTTT
d_call: NA; v_call: TRBV4-1; clone_size: NA; j_call: TRBJ2-3; cdr3_aa: CASSLGRMADTQYF; cdr3_nt: TGCGCCAGCAGCCTGGGCAGAATGGCAGATACGCAGTATTTT
d_call: NA; v_call: TRBV19; clone_size: NA; j_call: TRBJ2-5; cdr3_aa: CASGEETQYF; cdr3_nt: TGTGCCAGTGGGGAAGAGACCCAGTACTTC
d_call: NA; v_call: TRBV7-2; clone_size: NA; j_call: TRBJ1-1; cdr3_aa: CASSRPRDTEAFF; cdr3_nt: TGTGCCAGCAGCCGGCCCCGGGACACTGAAGCTTTCTTT
d_call: NA; v_call: TRBV19; clone_size: NA; j_call: TRBJ1-1; cdr3_aa: CASRLTVMNTEAFF; cdr3_nt: TGTGCCAGTAGATTAACAGTAATGAACACTGAAGCTTTCTTT
d_call: TRBD1; v_call: TRBV24-1; clone_size: NA; j_call: TRBJ1-5; cdr3_aa: CATSDGGQGGNQPQHF; cdr3_nt: TGTGCCACCAGTGATGGAGGACAGGGGGGCAATCAGCCCCAGCATTTT
d_call: NA; v_call: TRBV19; clone_size: NA; j_call: TRBJ1-5; cdr3_aa: CASIKDIGGNQPQHF; cdr3_nt: TGTGCCAGTATTAAAGACATCGGAGGAAATCAGCCCCAGCATTTT
d_call: NA; v_call: TRBV25-1; clone_size: NA; j_call: TRBJ1-1; cdr3_aa: CASDSGMNTEAFF; cdr3_nt: TGTGCCAGCGACAGTGGGATGAACACTGAAGCTTTCTTT
d_call: NA; v_call: TRBV7-8; clone_size: NA; j_call: TRBJ2-7; cdr3_aa: CASSLVLENEQYF; cdr3_nt: TGTGCCAGCAGCTTAGTTCTGGAAAACGAGCAGTACTTC